The source of this TCR beta chain is a study of technical replicates of blood from a few donors. Measured with immunoSEQ multiplex PCR; TCRdb has only the in-frame clones, and not every one. The sample has about 84,000 clones; roughly 97% are singletons. Germline assignment: CDR1 MRHNA and CDR2 SNTAGT. The V and J ends lost 2 bases and 7 bases respectively, with 11 bases between them. This CDR3 spans 13 amino acids. The chain is built from TRBV6-4 and TRBJ2-5; D unresolved. The specimen was T cells isolated from PBMCs. The TCR sequence derives from a human donor in good health. CDR3 loop: CASSDGQVATQYF. The CDR3 region has the DNA TGTGCCAGCAGTGACGGTCAAGTAGCGACCCAGTACTTC.